The 22 T cell receptor beta chains listed next were all sequenced from one sample in a study of shared clonotypes between healthy human individuals (dated by TCRdb to 2018 to 2021). The method was the immunoSEQ multiplex PCR assay. The immuneACCESS repertoire file appears here via TCRdb, limited to in-frame rearrangements. These files lack a portion of the clones; in checked studies, under half of the deficit traces to unresolved V genes, and the cause of the others is not known. The sample includes some 2,000,000 clones, with over 85% observed a single time. The ten largest clones capture 0.85% to 1.3% of the sample. CD8 naive samples consisted of CD45RO-negative cells that were positively selected for CCR7, yielding a CD45RA+CCR7+ population without TemRA cells. What was sequenced was naive CD8+ T cells sorted from blood. The cell subset or site label here, explained by the study, means: CD45RA+CCR7+. Every receptor here comes from a man aged 18 to 35 in good health.

V is TRBV18 and J is TRBJ1-2; D unclear. V was clipped by 2 bases and J by 3 bases, with 7 bases between them. Germline assignment: CDR1 KGHSH and CDR2 LQKENI. CDR3 length equals 13 residues. The CDR3 spells CASSPERDYGYTF. For the CDR3, the DNA is TGTGCCAGCTCACCAGAGCGGGACTATGGCTACACCTTC.

The chain recombines TRBV27 with TRBJ2-7; TRBD1 aligns across 7 bases. The CDR3 is made up of 14 amino acids. The V gene's germline CDR1 is MNHEY and CDR2 SMNVEV (reference sequence). V shed 5 bases, J shed 3 bases, and the junction held 7 bases outside the gene matches. CDR3 nucleotide sequence: TGTGCCAGCAGTCTTACCGGGACAGACTACGAGCAGTACTTC. Its translation: CASSLTGTDYEQYF.

This clone was seen only a few times. The chain is built from TRBV25-1 and TRBJ1-6; D possibly corresponds to TRBD1 (5 bases). Trimming shortened V by 3 bases and J by 6 bases, and 15 bases separated the two germline ends. The CDR3 totals 16 residues. Looked up from germline, CDR1 is MGHDK and CDR2 is SYGVNS. The CDR3 protein is CASSDQGGWSNSPLHF. DNA of the CDR3: TGTGCCAGCAGTGACCAGGGAGGCTGGAGTAATTCACCCCTCCACTTT.

This chain joins TRBV11-2 and TRBJ2-2, with D unclear. Trimming took 0 bases from V and 7 from J, leaving 6 bases between them. This CDR3 comprises 13 residues. Germline CDR1 reads SGHAT; CDR2 reads FQNNGV. The CDR3: CASSLDPNGELFF. In DNA form, the CDR3 reads TGTGCCAGCAGCTTAGATCCCAACGGGGAGCTGTTTTTT.

Of note for this clone: Other DNA variants within this sample encode the same CDR3. V gene TRBV7-9 combines with J gene TRBJ2-5; D gene uncertain. Trimming pared 4 bases from V and 0 bases from J, leaving 3 bases between. The CDR3 is 12 residues long. Per germline, CDR1 SEHNR and CDR2 FQNEAQ (reference sequence). The CDR3 DNA reads as TGTGCCAGCAGCTCAGACCAAGAGACCCAGTACTTC. It encodes CASSSDQETQYF.

In the case of this clone: The sample has other DNA sequences that encode this CDR3 too. The J gene is TRBJ2-1, the V gene TRBV5-6; D unclear. This CDR3 spans 12 amino acids. The germline V gene has CDR1 SGHDT and CDR2 YYEEEE. Trimming took 0 bases from V and 5 from J, leaving 3 bases between them. CDR3 region: CASSLVDNEQFF. The DNA of the CDR3 is TGTGCCAGCAGCTTGGTAGACAATGAGCAGTTCTTC.

This rearrangement joins TRBV5-6 to TRBJ2-7; 8 bases line up with TRBD1. The CDR3 contains 15 residues. Losses at the gene ends were 4 bases for V and 0 bases for J; bases not matched to a gene: 6. Germline CDR1 reads SGHDT; CDR2 reads YYEEEE. This CDR3 is CASSPGGESSYEQYF. The CDR3 bases are TGTGCCAGCAGCCCAGGGGGCGAGAGCTCCTACGAGCAGTACTTC.

In this sample, this clone turned up once. V gene TRBV27 combines with J gene TRBJ2-3; no reliable D call. Germline V gene lookup returns CDR1 MNHEY and CDR2 SMNVEV (reference sequence). The CDR3 has 15 amino acids. V was shortened by 3 bases and J by 0 bases, with 10 bases between the two germline ends. In DNA form, the CDR3 reads TGTGCCAGCAGTTTTGTTGTGACTAGCACAGATACGCAGTATTTT. This sequence encodes CASSFVVTSTDTQYF.

The chain recombines TRBV28 with TRBJ1-5, with D possibly matching TRBD1 (6 bases). Germline CDR1 and CDR2: MDHEN and SYDVKM. Trimming stripped 10 bases from V and 1 base from J, with 14 bases between. The CDR3 sequence is 14 residues long. CDR3 region: CATARRGSNQPQHF. In nucleotides, the CDR3 is TGTGCCACCGCTCGCAGGGGAAGCAATCAGCCCCAGCATTTT.

This clone appeared once. The chain employs TRBV7-9 and TRBJ1-6; no clear D gene. Between the trimmed V and J ends, which lost 7 bases and 8 bases, there was a span of 18 bases. Per germline, CDR1 SEHNR and CDR2 FQNEAQ (reference sequence). This CDR3 spans 15 amino acids. The CDR3 region has the DNA TGTGCCAGCACCGACGTAGGTGTGTGGGATTCACCCCTCCACTTT. Translating it yields CASTDVGVWDSPLHF.

This clone showed up just once. The CDR3 DNA follows: TGCAGCGTGGAGACCGTCGGCAATGAGCAGTTCTTC. It translates to CSVETVGNEQFF. The chain carries TRBV29-1 and TRBJ2-1; no firm D call. Germline V gene sequence: CDR1 SQVTM, CDR2 ANQGSEA. The length of the CDR3 is 12 residues. V was trimmed by 6 bases and J by 6 bases, leaving 12 bases between them.

The chain links TRBV6-5 to TRBJ2-7, with a possible D match to TRBD1 (6 bases). The CDR3 has 13 residues. Germline V gene data show CDR1 as MNHEY and CDR2 as SVGAGI. Trimming shortened V by 6 bases and J by 2 bases, and 11 bases separated the two germline ends. CDR3 sequence: CASRLDSTYEQYF. CDR3 in DNA: TGTGCCAGCAGACTGGACAGCACCTACGAGCAGTACTTC.

Turning to this clone: The sample carries other DNA sequences with the same CDR3. The V gene is TRBV11-2, the J gene TRBJ2-5, with D perhaps matching TRBD1 (6 bases). V lost 0 bases, J lost 5 bases, and 10 bases lay in between. Germline loops: CDR1 SGHAT, CDR2 FQNNGV. CDR3 size: 14 residues. The CDR3 reads CASSLETGMETQYF. CDR3 DNA sequence: TGTGCCAGCAGCTTAGAAACAGGGATGGAGACCCAGTACTTC.

The chain carries TRBV13 and TRBJ2-7; 11 bases align to TRBD2. Trimming removed 5 bases from V and 6 bases from J; junction bases left unmatched: 6. CDR3 length: 14 residues. Germline V lookup: CDR1 PRHDT, CDR2 FYEKMQ (reference sequence). This chain's CDR3 is CASSGVAGGPEQYF. The CDR3 coding sequence is TGTGCCAGCAGCGGGGTAGCGGGGGGGCCCGAGCAGTACTTC.

The chain uses TRBV27 and TRBJ2-5, with 8 bases aligning to TRBD1. The ends lost 6 bases at V and 1 base at J; junction bases unmatched: 10. This CDR3 spans 16 amino acids. Germline-derived CDR1 and CDR2 are MNHEY and SMNVEV (reference sequence). The CDR3: CASSPTGAPIQETQYF. For the CDR3, the DNA is TGTGCCAGCAGCCCGACAGGGGCGCCTATCCAAGAGACCCAGTACTTC.

The genes are TRBV4-1 and TRBJ1-5; maybe TRBD1 (6 bases). The germline CDR1 and CDR2 sequences are MGHRA and YSYEKL. The CDR3 loop spans 15 amino acids. V was trimmed by 2 bases and J by 4 bases, leaving 12 bases between them. The CDR3 DNA reads TGCGCCAGCAGCCAAACAACAGGGACGAATCAGCCCCAGCATTTT. It is translated as CASSQTTGTNQPQHF.

J is TRBJ2-4 and V is TRBV5-4; tentative D call: TRBD2 (6 bases). Germline CDR1 reads SGHNT; CDR2 reads YYREEE (reference sequence). This CDR3 is built from 15 residues. Trimming pared 2 bases from V and 2 bases from J, leaving 11 bases between. CDR3 nucleotide sequence: TGTGCCAGCAGCTTTTCGGCGGGAACCAAAAACATTCAGTACTTC. This gives the protein CASSFSAGTKNIQYF. The full variable domain, completed using reference TRBV5-4 and TRBJ2-4, is ETGVTQSPTHLIKTRGQQVTLRCSSQSGHNTVSWYQQALGQGPQFIFQYYREEENGRGNFPPRFSGLQFPNYSSELNVNALELDDSALYLCASSFSAGTKNIQYFGAGTRLSVL.

This chain connects TRBV19 to TRBJ1-5, with D hard to call. V was trimmed by 5 bases and J by 1 base, leaving 9 bases between them. The CDR3 is 14 amino acids. Germline loops: CDR1 LNHDA, CDR2 SQIVND (reference sequence). The CDR3 DNA is TGTGCCAGTAGTCCTACACTAAGCAATCAGCCCCAGCATTTT. It yields the protein CASSPTLSNQPQHF.

CDR3 residues: CASSYSEGLYEQYF. As DNA, the CDR3 is TGTGCCAGCAGTTACTCAGAGGGCCTCTACGAGCAGTACTTC. The gene calls are TRBV6-6 and TRBJ2-7; possibly TRBD2 for D (5 bases). V was pared by 0 bases and J by 3 bases, with 9 bases between. This CDR3 contains 14 residues. Germline V CDR1 and CDR2: MNHNY, SVGAGI (reference sequence).

Details on this clone: The same CDR3 can be traced to other DNA sequences in this sample. The rearrangement links TRBV28 to TRBJ2-7, with 8 nucleotides matching TRBD1. Per germline, CDR1 MDHEN and CDR2 SYDVKM. V trimming: 6 bases; J trimming: 0 bases; junction bases outside the gene matches: 4. The CDR3 is 14 amino acids. As DNA, the CDR3 is TGTGCCAGCAGCTCGACAGGGGACTCCTACGAGCAGTACTTC. As protein: CASSSTGDSYEQYF.

V and J are TRBV7-9 and TRBJ1-4, with 7 nucleotides matching TRBD1. The trim removed 5 bases at V and 3 bases at J, leaving 3 bases unmatched. The V gene's germline CDR1 is SEHNR and CDR2 FQNEAQ (reference sequence). The CDR3 totals 14 residues. The CDR3 region has the DNA TGTGCCAGCAGCGACAGGGAAGCTAATGAAAAACTGTTTTTT. It translates to CASSDREANEKLFF. Together with reference TRBV7-9 and TRBJ1-4, the CDR3 gives the full variable domain: DTGVSQNPRHKITKRGQNVTFRCDPISEHNRLYWYRQTLGQGPEFLTYFQNEAQLEKSRLLSDRFSAERPKGSFSTLEIQRTEQGDSAMYLCASSDREANEKLFFGSGTQLSVL.

The V and J genes are TRBV7-6 and TRBJ2-1, with 14 bases lining up with TRBD2. V lost 5 bases to trimming and J lost 0 bases; unmatched junction nucleotides: 6. The CDR3 loop spans 18 amino acids. Per germline, CDR1 SGHVS and CDR2 FNYEAQ. DNA of the CDR3: TGTGCCAGCAGCCCCGGGACTAGCGGGGGTAGCTCCTACAATGAGCAGTTCTTC. It yields the protein CASSPGTSGGSSYNEQFF.